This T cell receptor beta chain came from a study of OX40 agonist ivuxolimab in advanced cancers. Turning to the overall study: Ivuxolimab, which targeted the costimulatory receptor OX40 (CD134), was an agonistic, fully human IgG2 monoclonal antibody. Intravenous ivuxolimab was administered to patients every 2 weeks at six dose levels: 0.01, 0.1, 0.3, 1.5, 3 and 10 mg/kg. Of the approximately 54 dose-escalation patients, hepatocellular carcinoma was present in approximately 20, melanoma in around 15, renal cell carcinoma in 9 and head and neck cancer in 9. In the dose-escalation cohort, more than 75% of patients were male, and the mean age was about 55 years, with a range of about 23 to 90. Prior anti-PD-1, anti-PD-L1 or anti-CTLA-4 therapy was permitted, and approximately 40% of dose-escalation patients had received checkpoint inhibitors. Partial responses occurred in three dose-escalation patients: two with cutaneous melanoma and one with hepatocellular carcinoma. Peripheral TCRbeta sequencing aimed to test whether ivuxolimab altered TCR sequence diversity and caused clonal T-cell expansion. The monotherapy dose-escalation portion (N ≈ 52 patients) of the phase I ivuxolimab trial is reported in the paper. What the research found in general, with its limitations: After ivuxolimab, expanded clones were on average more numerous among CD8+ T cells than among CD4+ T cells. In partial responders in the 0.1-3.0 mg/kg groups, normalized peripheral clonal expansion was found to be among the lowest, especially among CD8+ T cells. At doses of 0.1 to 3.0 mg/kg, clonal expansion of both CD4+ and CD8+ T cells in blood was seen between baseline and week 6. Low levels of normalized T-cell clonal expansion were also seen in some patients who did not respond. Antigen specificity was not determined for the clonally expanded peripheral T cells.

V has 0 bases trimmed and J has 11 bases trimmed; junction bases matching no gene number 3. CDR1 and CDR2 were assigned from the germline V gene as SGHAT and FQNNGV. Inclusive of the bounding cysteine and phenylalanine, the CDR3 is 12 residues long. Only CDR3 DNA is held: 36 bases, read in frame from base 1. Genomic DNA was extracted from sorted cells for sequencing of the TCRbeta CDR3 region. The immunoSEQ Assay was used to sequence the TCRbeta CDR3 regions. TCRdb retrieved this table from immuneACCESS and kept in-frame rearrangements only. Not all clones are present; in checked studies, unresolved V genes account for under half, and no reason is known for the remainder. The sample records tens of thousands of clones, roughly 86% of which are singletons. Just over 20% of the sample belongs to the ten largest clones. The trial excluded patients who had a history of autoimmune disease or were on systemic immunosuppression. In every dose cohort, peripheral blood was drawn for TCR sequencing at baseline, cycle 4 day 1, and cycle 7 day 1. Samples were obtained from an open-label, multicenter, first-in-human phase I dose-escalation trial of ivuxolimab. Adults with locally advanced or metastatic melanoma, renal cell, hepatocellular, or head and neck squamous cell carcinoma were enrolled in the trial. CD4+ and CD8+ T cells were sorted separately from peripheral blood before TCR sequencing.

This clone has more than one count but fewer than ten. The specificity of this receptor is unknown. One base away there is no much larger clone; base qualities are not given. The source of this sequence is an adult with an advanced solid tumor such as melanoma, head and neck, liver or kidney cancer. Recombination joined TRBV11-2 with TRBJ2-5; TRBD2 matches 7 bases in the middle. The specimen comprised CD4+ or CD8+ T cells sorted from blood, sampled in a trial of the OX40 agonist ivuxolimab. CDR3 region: CASSLEGREQYF. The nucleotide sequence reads TGTGCCAGCAGCTTAGAAGGGAGGGAGCAGTACTTC.